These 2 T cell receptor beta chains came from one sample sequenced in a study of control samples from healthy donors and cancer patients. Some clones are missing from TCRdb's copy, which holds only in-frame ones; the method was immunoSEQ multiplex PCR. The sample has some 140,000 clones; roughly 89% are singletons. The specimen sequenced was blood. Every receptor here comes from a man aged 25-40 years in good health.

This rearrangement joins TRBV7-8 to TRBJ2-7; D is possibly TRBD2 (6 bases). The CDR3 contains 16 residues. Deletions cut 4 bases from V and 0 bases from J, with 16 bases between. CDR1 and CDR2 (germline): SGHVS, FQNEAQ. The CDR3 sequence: CASSSLGAGSSYEQYF. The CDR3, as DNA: TGTGCCAGCAGCTCCCTCGGCGCGGGGAGCTCCTACGAGCAGTACTTC.

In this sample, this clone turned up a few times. The CDR3 region has the DNA TGTGCCAGCAGTCGATTAACCGGGACAACAGATACGCAGTATTTT. This sequence encodes CASSRLTGTTDTQYF. The chain is built from TRBV28 and TRBJ2-3, with a possible D match to TRBD1 (6 bases). Germline V lookup: CDR1 MDHEN, CDR2 SYDVKM. Trimming took off 5 bases at V and 3 bases at J, with 15 bases between the two ends. The CDR3 is 15 amino acids.